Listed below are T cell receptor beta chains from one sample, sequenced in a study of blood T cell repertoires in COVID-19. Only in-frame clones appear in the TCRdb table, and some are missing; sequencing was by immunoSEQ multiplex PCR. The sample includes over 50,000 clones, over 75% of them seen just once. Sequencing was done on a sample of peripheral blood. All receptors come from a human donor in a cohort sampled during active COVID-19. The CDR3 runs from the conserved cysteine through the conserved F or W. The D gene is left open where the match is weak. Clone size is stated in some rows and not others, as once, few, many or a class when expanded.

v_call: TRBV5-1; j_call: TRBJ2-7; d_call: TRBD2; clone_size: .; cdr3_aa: CASNTGLARGYEQYF; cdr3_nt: TGCGCCAGCAATACCGGACTAGCGAGAGGCTACGAGCAGTACTTC
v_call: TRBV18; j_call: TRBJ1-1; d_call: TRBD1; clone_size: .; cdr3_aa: CASSEGRGLTEAFF; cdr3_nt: TGTGCCAGCTCGGAAGGCAGGGGGCTGACTGAAGCTTTCTTT
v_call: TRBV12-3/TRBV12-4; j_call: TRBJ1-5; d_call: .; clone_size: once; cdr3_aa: CASSPRINQPQHF; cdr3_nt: TGTGCCAGCAGCCCCAGAATCAATCAGCCCCAGCATTTT
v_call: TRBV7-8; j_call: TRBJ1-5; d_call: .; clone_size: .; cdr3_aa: CASSPGQFNQPQHF; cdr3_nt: TGTGCCAGCAGTCCTGGGCAGTTCAATCAGCCCCAGCATTTT
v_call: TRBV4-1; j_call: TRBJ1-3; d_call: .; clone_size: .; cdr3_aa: CASSQQAGNTIYF; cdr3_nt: TGCGCCAGCAGCCAACAGGCTGGAAACACCATATATTTT
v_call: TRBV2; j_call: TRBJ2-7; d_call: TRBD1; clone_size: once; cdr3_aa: CASTPDRPRSYEQYF; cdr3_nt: TGTGCCAGCACCCCGGACAGGCCCCGCTCCTACGAGCAGTACTTC
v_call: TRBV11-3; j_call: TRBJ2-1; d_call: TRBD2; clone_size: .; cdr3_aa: CASSLEGGPYNEQFF; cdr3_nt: TGTGCCAGCAGCTTAGAGGGAGGGCCTTACAATGAGCAGTTCTTC
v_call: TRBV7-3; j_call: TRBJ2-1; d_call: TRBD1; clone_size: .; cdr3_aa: CASSSTGGQGFYEQFF; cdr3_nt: TGTGCCAGCAGCTCCACCGGGGGACAGGGGTTTTATGAGCAGTTCTTC
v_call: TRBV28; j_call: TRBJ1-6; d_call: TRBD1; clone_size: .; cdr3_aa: CASTGGNSYNSPLHF; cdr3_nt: TGTGCCAGCACAGGGGGTAACTCCTATAATTCACCCCTCCACTTT
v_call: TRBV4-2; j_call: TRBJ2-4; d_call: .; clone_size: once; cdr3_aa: CASSQGRVRGRYVAKNIQYF; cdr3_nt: TGTGCCAGCAGCCAAGGCAGGGTGCGGGGGCGGTACGTAGCCAAAAACATTCAGTACTTC
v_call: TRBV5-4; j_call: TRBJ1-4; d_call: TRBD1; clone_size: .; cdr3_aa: CASSKSTGNEKLFF; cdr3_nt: TGTGCCAGCAGTAAGTCGACAGGGAATGAAAAACTGTTTTTT
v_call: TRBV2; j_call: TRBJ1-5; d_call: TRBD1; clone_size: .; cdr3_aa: CASSVQGQGAQPQHF; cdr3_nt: TGTGCCAGCAGTGTTCAGGGACAGGGGGCGCAGCCCCAGCATTTT
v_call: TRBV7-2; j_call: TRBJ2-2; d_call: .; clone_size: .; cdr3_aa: CASRATGTGSTGELFF; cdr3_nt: TGTGCCAGCAGGGCTACAGGGACCGGATCTACCGGGGAGCTGTTTTTT
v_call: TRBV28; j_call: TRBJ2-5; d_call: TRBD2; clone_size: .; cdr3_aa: CASSLSRTSDQSQYF; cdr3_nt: TGTGCCAGCAGTTTATCCAGGACTAGCGACCAGTCCCAGTACTTC
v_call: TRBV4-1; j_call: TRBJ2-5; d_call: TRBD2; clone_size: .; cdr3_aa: CASSQRLAGGPGETQYF; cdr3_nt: TGCGCCAGCAGCCAAAGACTAGCGGGGGGGCCGGGAGAGACCCAGTACTTC
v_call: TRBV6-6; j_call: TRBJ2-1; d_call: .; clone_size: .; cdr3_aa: CASRTGISSSNEQFF; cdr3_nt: TGTGCCAGCAGAACCGGGATTTCGTCCTCCAATGAGCAGTTCTTC
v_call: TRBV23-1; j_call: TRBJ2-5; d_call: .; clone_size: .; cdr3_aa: CASSPTGRQIQETQYF; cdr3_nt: TGCGCCAGCAGTCCCACGGGTCGGCAGATCCAAGAGACCCAGTACTTC
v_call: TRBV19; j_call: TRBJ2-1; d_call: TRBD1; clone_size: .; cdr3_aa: CASSTGQHYNEQFF; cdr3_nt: TGTGCCAGTAGTACGGGACAGCATTACAATGAGCAGTTCTTC
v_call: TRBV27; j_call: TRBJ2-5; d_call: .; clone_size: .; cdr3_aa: CASSLTSELTETQYF; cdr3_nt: TGTGCCAGCAGTTTAACGTCCGAGCTAACAGAGACCCAGTACTTC
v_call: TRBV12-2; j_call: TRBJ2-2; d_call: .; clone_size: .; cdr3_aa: CASRLGGGPKAPNTGELFF; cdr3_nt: TGTGCAAGTCGCCTCGGGGGGGGGCCAAAGGCTCCGAACACCGGGGAGCTGTTTTTT
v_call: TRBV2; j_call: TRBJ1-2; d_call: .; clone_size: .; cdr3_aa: CASSTSRVNYGYTF; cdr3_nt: TGTGCCAGCAGCACAAGCAGGGTCAACTATGGCTACACCTTC
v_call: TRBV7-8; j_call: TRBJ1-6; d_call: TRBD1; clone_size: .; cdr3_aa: CASSSVGRGPLDSPLHF; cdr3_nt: TGTGCCAGCAGCTCAGTGGGTAGGGGGCCCCTAGATTCACCCCTCCACTTT
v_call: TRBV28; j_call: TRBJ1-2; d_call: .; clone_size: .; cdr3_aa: CASSLGGGGNNYGYTF; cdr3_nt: TGTGCCAGCAGTTTAGGTGGTGGAGGGAACAACTATGGCTACACCTTC
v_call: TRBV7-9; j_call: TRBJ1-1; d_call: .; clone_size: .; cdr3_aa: CASSLPPTGEAFF; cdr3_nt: TGTGCCAGCAGCTTACCCCCGACGGGTGAAGCTTTCTTT
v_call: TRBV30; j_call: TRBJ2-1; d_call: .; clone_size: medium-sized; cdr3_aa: CAYVGQYNEQFF; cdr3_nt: TGTGCCTATGTGGGGCAGTACAATGAGCAGTTCTTC
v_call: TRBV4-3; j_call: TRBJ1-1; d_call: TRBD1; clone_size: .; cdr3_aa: CASSQGGTGGTEAFF; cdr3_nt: TGCGCCAGCAGCCAGGGAGGGACAGGGGGCACTGAAGCTTTCTTT
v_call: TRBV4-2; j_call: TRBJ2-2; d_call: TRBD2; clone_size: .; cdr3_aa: CASSRGLAGGGTGELFF; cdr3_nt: TGTGCCAGCAGCCGAGGACTAGCGGGAGGTGGAACCGGGGAGCTGTTTTTT
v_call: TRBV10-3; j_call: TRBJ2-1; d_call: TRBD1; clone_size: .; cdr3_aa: CAISGRTGWNEQFF; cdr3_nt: TGTGCCATCAGTGGCAGGACAGGGTGGAATGAGCAGTTCTTC
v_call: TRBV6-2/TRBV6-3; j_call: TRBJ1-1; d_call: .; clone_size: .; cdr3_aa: CASSYVSEAFF; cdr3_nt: TGTGCCAGCAGTTACGTCAGTGAAGCTTTCTTT
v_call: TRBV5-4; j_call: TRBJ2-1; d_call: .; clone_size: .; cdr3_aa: CASSLSSNEQFF; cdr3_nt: TGTGCCAGCAGCCTGTCTAGCAATGAGCAGTTCTTC
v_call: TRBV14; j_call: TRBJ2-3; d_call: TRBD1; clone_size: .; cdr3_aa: CASRAGTGIRDTQYF; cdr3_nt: TGTGCCAGCAGGGCCGGGACAGGGATTAGAGATACGCAGTATTTT
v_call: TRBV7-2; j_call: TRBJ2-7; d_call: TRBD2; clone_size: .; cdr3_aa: CASSALLAGAGEQYF; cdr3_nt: TGTGCCAGCAGCGCCCTACTAGCGGGAGCAGGCGAGCAGTACTTC
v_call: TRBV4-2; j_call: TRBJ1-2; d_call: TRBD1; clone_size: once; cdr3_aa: CASSQGQGREAYTF; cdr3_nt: TGTGCCAGCAGCCAAGGACAGGGCCGGGAAGCCTACACCTTC
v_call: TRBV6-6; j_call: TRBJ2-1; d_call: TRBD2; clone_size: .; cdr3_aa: CASSWAGGPNEQFF; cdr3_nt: TGTGCCAGCAGTTGGGCGGGGGGGCCGAATGAGCAGTTCTTC
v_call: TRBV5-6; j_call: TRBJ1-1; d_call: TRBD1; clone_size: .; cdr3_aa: CASRTSSGGSEAFF; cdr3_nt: TGTGCCAGCAGGACGTCGTCAGGGGGAAGTGAAGCTTTCTTT
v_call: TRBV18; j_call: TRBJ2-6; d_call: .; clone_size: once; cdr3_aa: CASSPMGSASSGANVLTF; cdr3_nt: TGTGCCAGCTCCCCAATGGGTAGCGCTTCCTCTGGGGCCAACGTCCTGACTTTC
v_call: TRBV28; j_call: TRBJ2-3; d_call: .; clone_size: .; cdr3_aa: CASRVPGGFTDTQYF; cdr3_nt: TGTGCCAGCAGGGTTCCAGGCGGGTTCACAGATACGCAGTATTTT
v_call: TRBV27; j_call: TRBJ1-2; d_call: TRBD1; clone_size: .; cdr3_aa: CASSSDRTSEGYTF; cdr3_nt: TGTGCCAGCAGTTCGGACAGGACAAGTGAAGGCTACACCTTC
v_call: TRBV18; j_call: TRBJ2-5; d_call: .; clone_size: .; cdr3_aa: CASSPSPGVQETQYF; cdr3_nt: TGTGCCAGCTCCCCATCGCCCGGGGTCCAAGAGACCCAGTACTTC
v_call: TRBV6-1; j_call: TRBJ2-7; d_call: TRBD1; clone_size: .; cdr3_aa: CASSGSLTGLSHEQYF; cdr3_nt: TGTGCCAGCAGTGGGTCCTTGACAGGGCTCTCCCACGAGCAGTACTTC
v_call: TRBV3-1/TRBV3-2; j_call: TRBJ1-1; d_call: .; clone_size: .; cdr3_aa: CASSQPISGKVEAFF; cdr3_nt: TGTGCCAGCAGCCAGCCTATATCAGGGAAGGTTGAAGCTTTCTTT
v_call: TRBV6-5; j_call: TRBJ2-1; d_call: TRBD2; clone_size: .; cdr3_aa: CASTTRGEGYNEQFF; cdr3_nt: TGTGCCAGCACCACTCGGGGGGAGGGATACAATGAGCAGTTCTTC
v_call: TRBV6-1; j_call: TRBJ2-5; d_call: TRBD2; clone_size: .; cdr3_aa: CASSAGLSGGQETQYF; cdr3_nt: TGTGCCAGCAGTGCCGGTCTTAGCGGGGGACAAGAGACCCAGTACTTC
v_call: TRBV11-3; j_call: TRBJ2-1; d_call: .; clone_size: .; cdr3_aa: CASSSGRAYNEQFF; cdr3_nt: TGTGCCAGCAGCTCTGGGCGGGCCTACAATGAGCAGTTCTTC
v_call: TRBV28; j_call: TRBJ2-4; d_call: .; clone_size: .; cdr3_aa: CASSTGTEPPLAKNIQYF; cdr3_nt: TGTGCCAGCAGTACCGGGACTGAACCACCACTAGCCAAAAACATTCAGTACTTC
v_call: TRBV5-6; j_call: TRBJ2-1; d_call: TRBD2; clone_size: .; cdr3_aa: CASSLRRLAALNEQFF; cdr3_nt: TGTGCCAGCAGCTTGCGTCGTCTAGCGGCCCTCAATGAGCAGTTCTTC